The sequence of this T cell receptor beta chain was determined in a study of blood T cells in healthy people across ages. It was with a sample-barcoded 5' primer and a J-beta primer mix that a second PCR of roughly 6 to 11 cycles was run. Each CDR3 protein is one row after TCRdb ran MiXCR on the 5' RACE reads. Among 800,000 to 950,000 distinct CDR3 sequences, around 48% were seen once, and the ten largest hold 13%. V was cut by 3 bases and J by 2 bases, with 14 bases left in between. The CDR3 has 14 residues. CDR1 DFQATT and CDR2 SNEGSKA come from the germline V gene (reference sequence). The chain carries TRBV20-1 and TRBJ2-7; weak D call: TRBD2 (5 bases). The specimen was blood. This sequence was found in a man aged 25 to 45 in good health. CDR3 residues: CSARRAAVTYEQYF. CDR3 nucleotides: TGCAGTGCTAGGCGGGCGGCGGTTACCTACGAGCAGTACTTC.